The 25 T cell receptor beta chains below all came from one sample that was sequenced in a study of blood T cells in healthy people across ages. A second PCR of roughly 7 to 11 cycles used a sample-barcoded 5' primer and a J-beta primer mix. Via MiXCR, TCRdb re-called the 5' RACE reads, giving one row per CDR3 protein. The sample contains hundreds of thousands of distinct CDR3 sequences, around 45% of which appear only once. Sample: blood. These receptors originate from a woman aged 60-70 years in good health.

The chain combines TRBV29-1 with TRBJ1-4; the match to TRBD1 covers 8 bases. The length of the CDR3 is 16 residues. CDR1 is SQVTM and CDR2 is ANQGSEA in the germline V gene. V trimming: 0 bases; J trimming: 11 bases; junction bases outside the gene matches: 14. The CDR3 spells CSVEDRGRTGSRKLFF. DNA for the CDR3: TGCAGCGTTGAAGATCGGGGGAGGACAGGGTCGAGGAAACTGTTTTTT.

CDR3 sequence: CASSGSGNEKLFF. For the CDR3, the DNA is TGTGCCAGCAGTGGCAGTGGTAATGAAAAACTGTTTTTT. This sequence joins TRBV2 and TRBJ1-4; D uncertain. This CDR3 spans 13 amino acids. V lost 4 bases, J lost 4 bases, and 7 bases lay in between. CDR1 and CDR2 from the germline V gene are SNHLY and FYNNEI. Drawing the rest from reference TRBV2 and TRBJ1-4, the complete variable domain is EPEVTQTPSHQVTQMGQEVILRCVPISNHLYFYWYRQILGQKVEFLVSFYNNEISEKSEIFDDQFSVERPDGSNFTLKIRSTKLEDSAMYFCASSGSGNEKLFFGSGTQLSVL.

V usage is TRBV20-1 and J usage is TRBJ2-3; 13 bases match TRBD2. Germline V CDR1 and CDR2: DFQATT, SNEGSKA (reference sequence). Trimming took 8 bases from V and 4 from J; bases not matched to a gene: 15. This CDR3 is 17 amino acids long. In nucleotides, the CDR3 is TGCAGTCTGACCGGGACTAGCGGGACCCTGGAGCCAGATACGCAGTATTTT. Its translation: CSLTGTSGTLEPDTQYF.

This clonotype was detected only a few times. V usage is TRBV29-1 and J usage is TRBJ2-4, with D possibly matching TRBD1 (6 bases). The J call is in doubt because the DNA end fits TRBJ2-7 better. Germline lookup yields CDR1 SQVTM and CDR2 ANQGSEA. The CDR3 has 15 amino acids. This CDR3 reads CSVAPTGTRGYEQYF. CDR3 coding DNA: TGCAGCGTTGCCCCCACAGGGACAAGGGGCTACGAGCAGTACTTC.

The chain joins TRBV3-1 to TRBJ2-1; 12 bases match TRBD2. J gave up 7 bases and V 4 bases, and 8 bases lay outside the gene matches. CDR1 and CDR2 from the germline V gene are LGHDT and YNNKEL (reference sequence). The CDR3 is 16 residues long. The CDR3 is CASSPWTSGTWNEQFF. CDR3 DNA sequence: TGTGCCAGCAGCCCCTGGACTAGCGGGACTTGGAATGAGCAGTTCTTC.

The rearrangement joins TRBV20-1 to TRBJ1-2, with TRBD1 matching 7 bases. J gave up 5 bases and V 5 bases, and 5 bases lay outside the gene matches. Germline loops: CDR1 DFQATT, CDR2 SNEGSKA (reference sequence). This CDR3 region has 12 residues. CDR3 region: CSAPDRNYGYTF. As DNA, the CDR3 is TGCAGTGCTCCGGACAGGAATTATGGCTACACCTTC.

The rearrangement joins TRBV20-1 to TRBJ2-7, with D hard to call. The J call is in doubt because the DNA end fits TRBJ2-4 better. Germline CDR1 reads DFQATT; CDR2 reads SNEGSKA (reference sequence). This CDR3 contains 14 residues. Here the CDR3 reads CSARPVGSKNIQYF. DNA for the CDR3: TGCAGTGCTAGGCCGGTGGGAAGCAAAAACATTCAGTACTTC.

V and J are TRBV3-1 and TRBJ1-2; 7 bases line up with TRBD1. With 3 bases clipped from V and 7 bases from J, the junction kept 5 bases outside the gene matches. CDR1 and CDR2 (germline): LGHDT, YNNKEL (reference sequence). The CDR3 loop spans 13 amino acids. The CDR3 region is CASSQEGASGYTF. CDR3 nucleotides: TGTGCCAGCAGCCAGGAGGGGGCCAGTGGCTACACCTTC.

A remark on this clonotype: A much larger clone differs by one base, so this may be a read error. V usage is TRBV20-1 and J usage is TRBJ2-5, with D possibly being TRBD2 (6 bases). V was trimmed by 8 bases and J by 7 bases, leaving 26 bases between them. Germline V gene lookup returns CDR1 DFQATT and CDR2 SNEGSKA (reference sequence). The length of the CDR3 is 15 residues. CDR3 sequence (DNA): TGCAGTCCACTCACCTACTACGGGGGAGGAGGGACCCAGTACTTC. Its translation is CSPLTYYGGGGTQYF.

This chain links TRBV28 with TRBJ1-5; D is ambiguous. Trimming cost V 3 bases and J 6 bases, with 9 bases left between them. CDR1 MDHEN and CDR2 SYDVKM come from the germline V gene. The CDR3 runs 13 residues. CDR3 protein: CASSFGRVQPQHF. DNA of the CDR3: TGTGCCAGCAGTTTCGGGAGGGTTCAGCCCCAGCATTTT.

The chain uses TRBV7-3 and TRBJ2-2; D is perhaps TRBD2 (5 bases). Trimming cost V 1 base and J 8 bases, with 17 bases left between them. From germline, CDR1 is SGHTA and CDR2 FQGTGA. The CDR3 totals 16 residues. CDR3 amino acids: CASSLKPRAGGGELFF. CDR3 bases: TGTGCCAGCAGCTTAAAGCCCAGAGCCGGCGGGGGGGAGCTGTTTTTT.

This clonotype was detected once. This sequence joins TRBV4-1 and TRBJ2-7; D is unclear. Near its end, the DNA agrees better with TRBJ2-5, so the J call may be wrong. The length of the CDR3 is 14 residues. Germline CDR1 MGHRA, CDR2 YSYEKL. The CDR3 DNA sequence: TGCGCCAGCAGCCAACAACCCCTCATGGAGACCCAGTACTTC. Translated, it gives CASSQQPLMETQYF.

In the case of this clonotype: At one of its ends the junction is not consistent with the germline gene, which may arise from a read error. V usage is TRBV5-1 and J usage is TRBJ2-1, with D perhaps matching TRBD2 (5 bases). The CDR3 extends over 14 amino acids. The germline gives CDR1 SGHRS, CDR2 YFSETQ. The CDR3 loop reads CTSSLSDLYNEQFF. In DNA, the CDR3 is TGCACCAGCAGCCTATCGGACTTGTACAATGAGCAGTTCTTC.

This clonotype has only a few counts. The genes are TRBV11-2 and TRBJ2-3; unclear D gene. This CDR3 has 17 residues. Trimming cost V 5 bases and J 3 bases, with 21 bases left between them. Per germline, CDR1 SGHAT and CDR2 FQNNGV. CDR3 in amino acids: CASSLVSVTLGTDTQYF. The CDR3 coding sequence is TGTGCCAGCAGCCTAGTCTCGGTGACATTGGGGACAGATACGCAGTATTTT.

CDR3 nucleotide sequence: TGTGCCAGCAACAGGGCCAACGAGCAGTACTTC. It yields the protein CASNRANEQYF. The chain uses TRBV6-2 or TRBV6-3 and TRBJ2-7; D possibly corresponds to TRBD1 (6 bases). V lost 7 bases and J 5 bases, leaving 9 bases between the germline ends. Germline V gives CDR1 MNHEY, CDR2 SVGEGT. This CDR3 region has 11 residues.

The CDR3 sequence is CASEEGTRSYEQYF. DNA for the CDR3: TGTGCCAGCGAAGAGGGGACCCGTTCCTACGAGCAGTACTTC. The chain is built from TRBV2 and TRBJ2-7; D possibly matches TRBD1 or TRBD2 (5 bases each). Germline V gene sequence: CDR1 SNHLY, CDR2 FYNNEI. The CDR3 has 14 residues. Between the trimmed V and J ends, which lost 8 bases and 1 base, there was a span of 15 bases.

This chain connects TRBV10-3 to TRBJ2-7; D may be TRBD1 or TRBD2 (6 bases each). Trimming stripped 8 bases from V and 2 bases from J, with 16 bases between. The CDR3 contains 14 residues. Germline CDR1 and CDR2: ENHRY and SYGVKD. The CDR3 loop is CAISGGERAYEQYF. For the CDR3, the DNA is TGTGCCATCTCCGGGGGCGAGAGAGCCTACGAGCAGTACTTC.

This chain uses TRBV28 with TRBJ2-5; 9 positions agree with TRBD1. The J call may be incorrect, as the DNA end agrees better with TRBJ2-7. The germline CDR1 and CDR2 sequences are MDHEN and SYDVKM. The length of the CDR3 is 15 residues. The CDR3 reads CASSYSQGAPYEQYF. CDR3 nucleotides: TGTGCCAGCAGTTACTCACAGGGGGCTCCCTACGAGCAGTACTTC.

The rearrangement joins TRBV11-2 to TRBJ2-3; D gene unclear. With 5 bases removed from V and 4 bases from J, the gap between germline ends came to 10 bases. CDR1 and CDR2 from the germline V gene are SGHAT and FQNNGV. This CDR3 contains 13 residues. The CDR3 sequence: CASSPQRADTQYF. The CDR3 DNA reads TGTGCCAGCAGCCCCCAACGGGCAGATACGCAGTATTTT.

The chain couples TRBV6-6 to TRBJ2-1; D gene ambiguous. Germline CDR1 MNHNY, CDR2 SVGAGI (reference sequence). This CDR3 region has 14 residues. V was clipped by 4 bases and J by 6 bases, with 13 bases between them. In nucleotides, the CDR3 is TGTGCCAGCAGTTGCGCCGTTCCGGGCAATGAGCAGTTCTTC. Translating gives CASSCAVPGNEQFF.

The chain carries TRBV7-2 and TRBJ1-1; D may be TRBD1 (6 bases). The germline CDR1 and CDR2 sequences are SGHTA and FQGNSA. Trimming left V 6 bases short and J 6 bases short, with 20 bases between. The CDR3 contains 15 residues. The CDR3 DNA follows: TGTGCCAGCAGGACCCCTCAACAGGGACGGGCTGAAGCTTTCTTT. It encodes CASRTPQQGRAEAFF. The whole variable domain, remainder taken from reference TRBV7-2 and TRBJ1-1, is GAGVSQSPSNKVTEKGKDVELRCDPISGHTALYWYRQSLGQGLEFLIYFQGNSAPDKSGLPSDRFSAERTGGSVSTLTIQRTQQEDSAVYLCASRTPQQGRAEAFFGQGTRLTVV.

The genes are TRBV12-3 or TRBV12-4 and TRBJ2-7; 13 bases match TRBD2. This CDR3 spans 16 amino acids. V gave up 3 bases and J gave up 2 bases; unmatched junction bases: 4. The CDR3 here is CASSLRTSGRPYEQYF. CDR3 nucleotide sequence: TGTGCCAGCAGTTTGCGGACTAGCGGGAGACCCTACGAGCAGTACTTC.

V gene TRBV30 combines with J gene TRBJ1-2; D not resolved. The CDR3 consists of 14 residues. The V end lost 3 bases, the J end lost 4 bases, and 15 bases lay between the germline ends. Germline lookup yields CDR1 GTSNPN and CDR2 SVGIG (reference sequence). This CDR3 is CAWSPRRASYGYTF. The CDR3 nucleotides are TGTGCCTGGAGCCCAAGGAGGGCATCCTATGGCTACACCTTC.

In its sample, this clonotype was seen a few times. The chain employs TRBV5-1 and TRBJ2-1; possibly TRBD2 for D (7 bases). The CDR3 covers 12 residues. Trimming took off 5 bases at V and 10 bases at J, with 13 bases between the two ends. Per the germline V gene, CDR1 is SGHRS and CDR2 is YFSETQ. CDR3 DNA: TGCGCCAGCAGTCCAGGGGAGGGCGAGCAGTTCTTC. Translated, it gives CASSPGEGEQFF.

The J gene is TRBJ2-4, the V gene TRBV29-1; weak D call: TRBD1 (6 bases). The CDR3 is made up of 14 amino acids. Germline-derived CDR1 and CDR2 are SQVTM and ANQGSEA. Trimming stripped 1 base from V and 8 bases from J, with 15 bases between. The CDR3 sequence: CSVEGYEHRDIQYF. As DNA, the CDR3 is TGCAGCGTTGAAGGATACGAACACAGGGACATTCAGTACTTC.